Sequencing of this TCR beta chain was carried out in a study of blood T cells in healthy people across ages. The wider study: About one barcoded beta molecule per two T cells was the capture yield of template switching.

For the second PCR, which ran for about 6 to 11 cycles, a sample-barcoded 5' primer and a J-beta primer mix were used. Each CDR3 protein gets one entry after TCRdb re-called the 5' RACE reads with MiXCR. The table lists over a million distinct CDR3 sequences, 45% of them singletons. This CDR3 region has 19 residues. Germline values: CDR1 MNHNS, CDR2 SASEGT. The V and J ends lost 5 bases and 7 bases, in that order; junction bases with no gene match: 20. The study recruited healthy Caucasian donors from Russia who were aged about 6 to 95. Samples each had at least 6 micrograms of total RNA extracted. This sequence joins TRBV6-1 and TRBJ1-6, with 7 bases aligning to TRBD1. This clonotype was obtained from a woman aged 60 to 75 in good health. The sequenced sample consisted of blood. DNA of the CDR3: TGTGCCAGCAGTACCCCTAGGGGGGTACAGGGGACGAGGAATTCACCCCTCCACTTT. Protein: CASSTPRGVQGTRNSPLHF.